The 5 T cell receptor beta chains below come from one sample, sequenced in a study of T-cell reconstitution after alpha-beta-depleted transplantation in children (dated by TCRdb to the mid-2010s). The meaning of the sample's treatment or condition label: allogeneic hematopoietic cell transplantation with graft depleted of TCRalphabeta T cells and CD19 B cells. Library prep was done by PCR. Sequenced using an Illumina HiSeq 2500. To normalize quantification of the TCRbeta repertoire, the TCR libraries were built with molecular barcoding that relied on unique molecular identifiers. TCRdb reprocessed the public reads (quality trimming at Q25 with fastp, clone calling with MiXCR) and kept in-frame beta chains. CDR3 protein sequences are deduplicated, and each keeps its most common genes and DNA. Recorded for this sample are fewer than 500,000 distinct CDR3 sequences; around 46% of them occurred a single time. The top ten constitute 25% to 30% of the sample.

The source material was PBMCs, sampled before TCRalphabeta/CD19-depleted stem cell transplant. The receptor source for this set is a girl aged 2-10 years with aplastic anemia, due to receive a stem cell transplant.

This clonotype has ten or more counts. The chain joins TRBV12-3 or TRBV12-4 to TRBJ1-1, with 7 bases aligning to TRBD1. There are 15 residues in the CDR3. V lost 6 bases, J lost 0 bases, and 7 bases stayed unmatched. CDR3 loop: CASSEAGTVNTEAFF. CDR3 nucleotides: TGTGCCAGCAGCGAAGCCGGGACAGTGAACACTGAAGCTTTCTTT.

This clonotype was seen repeatedly, ten times or more. J is TRBJ2-7 and V is TRBV7-9, with D perhaps matching TRBD2 (6 bases). The germline V gene has CDR1 SEHNR and CDR2 FQNEAQ (reference sequence). This CDR3 has 15 amino acids. V was shortened by 6 bases and J by 0 bases, with 15 bases between the two germline ends. The CDR3 sequence: CASRDPGLGSYEQYF. CDR3 nucleotide sequence: TGTGCCAGCAGAGACCCGGGACTCGGCTCCTACGAGCAGTACTTC.

This clonotype has a handful of counts. The V and J genes are TRBV6-2 or TRBV6-3 and TRBJ2-7, with D unresolved. This CDR3 contains 12 residues. The V end lost 8 bases, the J end lost 1 base, and 9 bases lay between the germline ends. The germline V gene has CDR1 MNHEY and CDR2 SVGEGT. CDR3 coding DNA: TGTGCCAGCCTGGCAGGTTCCTACGAGCAGTACTTC. As protein: CASLAGSYEQYF.

The chain employs TRBV3-1 and TRBJ2-1; perhaps TRBD2 as D (6 bases). Trimming left V 2 bases short and J 6 bases short, with 20 bases between. CDR3 size: 17 residues. The germline CDR1 and CDR2 sequences are LGHDT and YNNKEL (reference sequence). The CDR3 DNA reads TGTGCCAGCAGCCAAAGAAGCGGCACGGAGGGACCCAATGAGCAGTTCTTC. It translates to CASSQRSGTEGPNEQFF.

The V call is TRBV5-1, the J call TRBJ2-2; the match to TRBD2 covers 10 bases. CDR1 is SGHRS, CDR2 YFSETQ, per germline. The junction had 10 bases not matched to a gene; V was cut back by 3 bases and J by 2 bases. This CDR3 is built from 18 residues. The CDR3 bases are TGCGCCAGCAGCTCTGGATCCGGGACTAGCGCTAACACCGGGGAGCTGTTTTTT. This sequence encodes CASSSGSGTSANTGELFF. The whole variable domain, filled in from reference TRBV5-1 and TRBJ2-2, reads KAGVTQTPRYLIKTRGQQVTLSCSPISGHRSVSWYQQTPGQGLQFLFEYFSETQRNKGNFPGRFSGRQFSNSRSEMNVSTLELGDSALYLCASSSGSGTSANTGELFFGEGSRLTVL.